This T cell receptor beta chain was sequenced in a study of shared clonotypes between healthy human individuals. Looked up from germline, CDR1 is KGHSH and CDR2 is LQKENI. The CDR3 length is 16 residues. The V end was cut by 2 bases, the J end by 3 bases, with 14 bases between. The table lists this clone with a count of one. The protocol was immunoSEQ multiplex PCR, while the TCRdb copy is restricted to in-frame clones and leaves out a portion. The sample has 850,000 to 1,200,000 clones; around 74% are singletons. The source of this sequence is a man between 18 and 35 years old in good health. This chain connects TRBV18 to TRBJ1-3; maybe TRBD1 (6 bases). Sequencing was done on a sample of memory CD4+ T cells sorted from blood. Subset given: CD45RA-negative fraction. CDR3 protein: CASSPGLGANGNTIYF. Here the CDR3 DNA reads TGTGCCAGCTCACCAGGATTGGGGGCGAATGGAAACACCATATATTTT.